This T cell receptor (beta chain) was retrieved from a study of regulatory T cells in long-lasting Graves disease. In building TCR beta libraries, iRepertoire HTBI primers were used together with Arm-PCR of CDR3 regions. Using its own MiXCR run on the multiplex PCR reads, TCRdb lists one record per CDR3 protein. The profile shows about 560,000 distinct CDR3 sequences, 15% to 20% of them singletons. CDR3 size: 14 residues. Germline V gene lookup returns CDR1 SEHNR and CDR2 FQNEAQ (reference sequence). J was trimmed by 2 bases and V by 7 bases; bases with no gene match: 6. Described time point: newly diagnosed GD, antithyroid drugs for less than 3 months. RNA isolated from PBMCs was used to make the TCR library. A further study also used this sample, focusing on T cells in Graves' hyperthyroidism and ophthalmopathy.

The receptor's source is a man aged 18-30 years with Graves disease. Source: peripheral blood mononuclear cells (PBMCs), taken at new diagnosis, from a patient treated with antithyroid drugs. The chain joins TRBV7-9 to TRBJ2-7; 9 bases agree with TRBD2. This CDR3 is CASTSGGRAYEQYF. The DNA for the CDR3 is TGTGCCAGCACGAGTGGCGGGAGGGCCTACGAGCAGTACTTC.